These 14 T cell receptor beta chains came from one sample sequenced in a study of T cell changes during pregnancy in multiple sclerosis. Clones were read by immunoSEQ multiplex PCR, and TCRdb kept only the in-frame ones, dropping some. The table records more than 45,000 clones, approximately 95% of them present only once. The input for sequencing was CD4+ T cells from peripheral blood mononuclear cells, taken in the first trimester of pregnancy. The receptor set was obtained from a female donor with multiple sclerosis, enrolled in a pregnancy study.

This chain connects TRBV9 to TRBJ1-4; D gene ambiguous. V shed 5 bases and J shed 0 bases, with 17 bases lying between them. This CDR3 has 17 amino acids. CDR1 and CDR2 (germline): SGDLS, YYNGEE. The CDR3 nucleotides read TGTGCCAGCAGTTCTGGCCCGGCGGATGCAACTAATGAAAAACTGTTTTTT. Encoded protein: CASSSGPADATNEKLFF.

The V and J genes are TRBV27 and TRBJ2-2; TRBD1 matches 8 bases. Unmatched junction bases numbered 3, after V lost 3 bases and J lost 6 bases. Germline lookup yields CDR1 MNHEY and CDR2 SMNVEV (reference sequence). The CDR3 contains 14 residues. The CDR3 protein is CASSFRTGSGELFF. The CDR3 region has the DNA TGTGCCAGCAGTTTTAGGACAGGGTCCGGGGAGCTGTTTTTT.

J is TRBJ2-1 and V is TRBV7-8; D ambiguous. Germline V gene data show CDR1 as SGHVS and CDR2 as FQNEAQ. This CDR3 has 15 amino acids. Trimming left V 1 base short and J 9 bases short, with 16 bases between. The CDR3 protein is CASSLGQRAYGEQFF. The CDR3 DNA is TGTGCCAGCAGCTTAGGACAACGCGCGTATGGTGAGCAGTTCTTC.

The chain recombines TRBV10-3 with TRBJ2-3; 9 bases align to TRBD2. CDR1 and CDR2 from the germline V gene are ENHRY and SYGVKD. CDR3 size: 16 residues. J gave up 2 bases and V 4 bases, and 7 bases lay outside the gene matches. CDR3 loop: CAISVSSGTPTDTQYF. The CDR3, as DNA: TGTGCCATCAGTGTCTCTAGCGGGACCCCCACAGATACGCAGTATTTT.

The rearrangement joins TRBV5-4 to TRBJ2-2; the D gene is possibly TRBD2 (5 bases). There are 14 residues in the CDR3. V was cut by 2 bases and J by 0 bases, with 5 bases left in between. Germline V lookup: CDR1 SGHNT, CDR2 YYREEE (reference sequence). The CDR3 is CASSFGTNTGELFF. In DNA form, the CDR3 reads TGTGCCAGCAGCTTCGGGACGAACACCGGGGAGCTGTTTTTT.

V usage is TRBV15 and J usage is TRBJ2-1; 12 bases map to TRBD2. In germline, CDR1 is LNHNV, CDR2 YYDKDF (reference sequence). CDR3 length equals 17 residues. The V gene end was trimmed by 0 bases and the J gene end by 5 bases; junction bases not matched to a gene: 5. The CDR3 bases are TGTGCCACCAGCAGAGATCTGACTAGCGGGGGTCACAATGAGCAGTTCTTC. Translating it yields CATSRDLTSGGHNEQFF.

This chain connects TRBV6-5 to TRBJ1-5, with 9 bases matching TRBD1. Germline V gene sequence: CDR1 MNHEY, CDR2 SVGAGI. There are 15 residues in the CDR3. V lost 5 bases to trimming and J lost 0 bases; unmatched junction nucleotides: 2. The chain's CDR3 is CASSGTGNSNQPQHF. The CDR3 DNA reads as TGTGCCAGCAGTGGGACAGGGAATAGCAATCAGCCCCAGCATTTT.

The V and J genes are TRBV30 and TRBJ2-1; tentatively, D is TRBD1 (5 bases). The CDR3 has 12 residues. Between the trimmed V and J ends, which lost 5 bases and 3 bases, there was a span of 8 bases. Looked up from germline, CDR1 is GTSNPN and CDR2 is SVGIG (reference sequence). CDR3 amino acids: CAWQGLYNEQFF. The CDR3 DNA is TGTGCCTGGCAGGGTCTCTACAATGAGCAGTTCTTC.

The chain joins TRBV5-1 to TRBJ2-5, with 8 positions matching TRBD1. The CDR3 runs 13 residues. The germline CDR1 and CDR2 sequences are SGHRS and YFSETQ. The J segment lost 9 bases and the V segment lost 4 bases, leaving 8 bases of the junction unmatched. CDR3 loop: CASSGTGGEAQYF. Here the CDR3 DNA reads TGCGCCAGCAGCGGAACAGGGGGTGAGGCCCAGTACTTC.

This chain links TRBV4-1 with TRBJ2-3; D possibly corresponds to TRBD2 (6 bases). This CDR3 has 16 residues. The germline V gene encodes CDR1 MGHRA and CDR2 YSYEKL. V was cut by 3 bases and J by 2 bases, with 15 bases left in between. The CDR3 here is CASSQARGSDTDTQYF. As DNA, the CDR3 is TGCGCCAGCAGCCAGGCCCGGGGGTCGGACACAGATACGCAGTATTTT.

V is TRBV6-1 and J is TRBJ1-5; 7 nucleotides line up with TRBD1. This CDR3 is built from 16 residues. With 1 base clipped from V and 7 bases from J, the junction kept 10 bases outside the gene matches. Germline CDR1 is MNHNS and CDR2 is SASEGT. Here the CDR3 DNA reads TGTGCCAGCAGTGAAGTTCCGGCAGGGGGGCGGCAGCCCCAGCATTTT. This gives the protein CASSEVPAGGRQPQHF.

The chain combines TRBV11-2 with TRBJ2-3; D not certain. This CDR3 has 12 amino acids. The V end was cut by 2 bases, the J end by 5 bases, with 5 bases between. The germline CDR1 and CDR2 sequences are SGHAT and FQNNGV. The CDR3 DNA is TGTGCCAGCAGCTTAAGCGTAGATACGCAGTATTTT. Translated, it gives CASSLSVDTQYF.

This clone came up once. V gene TRBV18 combines with J gene TRBJ2-4; 7 bases align to TRBD2. The V gene's germline CDR1 is KGHSH and CDR2 LQKENI. Unmatched junction bases numbered 4, after V lost 3 bases and J lost 5 bases. The CDR3 contains 14 residues. CDR3 DNA: TGTGCCAGCTCACCTTCACGGGGGGAAAACATTCAGTACTTC. Translating gives CASSPSRGENIQYF.

CDR3 amino acids: CASRQASTDTQYF. Here the CDR3 DNA reads TGTGCCAGTAGACAGGCTTCCACAGATACGCAGTATTTT. The chain links TRBV19 to TRBJ2-3; tentative D call: TRBD1 (5 bases). Germline V gives CDR1 LNHDA, CDR2 SQIVND (reference sequence). CDR3 length equals 13 residues. The V and J ends lost 6 bases and 2 bases respectively, with 9 bases between them. The full variable domain, in which reference TRBV19 and TRBJ2-3 provide the parts outside the CDR3, is DGGITQSPKYLFRKEGQNVTLSCEQNLNHDAMYWYRQDPGQGLRLIYYSQIVNDFQKGDIAEGYSVSREKKESFPLTVTSAQKNPTAFYLCASRQASTDTQYFGPGTRLTVL.